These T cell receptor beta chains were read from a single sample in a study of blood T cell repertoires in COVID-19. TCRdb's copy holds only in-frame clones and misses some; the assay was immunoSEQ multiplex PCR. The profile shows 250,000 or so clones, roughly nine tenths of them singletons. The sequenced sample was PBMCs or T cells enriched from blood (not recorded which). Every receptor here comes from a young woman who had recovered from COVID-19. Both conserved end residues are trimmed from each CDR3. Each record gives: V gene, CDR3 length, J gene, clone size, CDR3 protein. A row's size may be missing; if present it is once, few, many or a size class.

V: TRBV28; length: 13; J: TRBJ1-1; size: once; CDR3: ASSLARVWGTEAF
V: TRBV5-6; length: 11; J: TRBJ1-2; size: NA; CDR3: ASSFPVNYGYT
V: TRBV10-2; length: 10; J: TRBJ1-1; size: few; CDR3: ASSEQNTEAF
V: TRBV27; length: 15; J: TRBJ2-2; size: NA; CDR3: ASSSTPGGVSTGELF
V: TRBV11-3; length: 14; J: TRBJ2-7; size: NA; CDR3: ASSPQRVGGNYEQY
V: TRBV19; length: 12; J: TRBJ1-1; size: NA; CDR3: ASTLGGTLTEAF
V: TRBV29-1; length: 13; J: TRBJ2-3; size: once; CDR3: SVEDATSGTDTQY
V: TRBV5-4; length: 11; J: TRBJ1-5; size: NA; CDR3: ASSYNPDQPQH
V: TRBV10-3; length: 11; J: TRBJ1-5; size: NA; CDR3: AIRGQGNQPQH
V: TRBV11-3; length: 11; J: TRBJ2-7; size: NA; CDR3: ASSSTRSYEQY
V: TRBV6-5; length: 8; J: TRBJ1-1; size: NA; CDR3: ASTSGGAF
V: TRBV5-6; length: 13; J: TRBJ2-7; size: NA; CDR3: ASSFDETGGYEQY
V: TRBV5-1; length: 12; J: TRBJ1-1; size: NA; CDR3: ASRPRQANTEAF
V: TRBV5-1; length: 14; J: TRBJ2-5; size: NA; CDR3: ASSLVSGGRLETQY
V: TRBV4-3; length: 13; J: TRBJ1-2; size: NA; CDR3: ASSQGQGPGYGYT
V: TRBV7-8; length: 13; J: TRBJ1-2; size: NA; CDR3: ASSLLTGANYGYT
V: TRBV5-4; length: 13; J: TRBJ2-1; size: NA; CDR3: ASSSWTSGSGEQF
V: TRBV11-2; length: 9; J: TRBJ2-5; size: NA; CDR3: ASSSQETQY
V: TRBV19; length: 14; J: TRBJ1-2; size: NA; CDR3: ASSMKGTGRGYGYT
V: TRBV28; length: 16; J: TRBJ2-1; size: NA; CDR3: ASSFGLAGAHSYNEQF
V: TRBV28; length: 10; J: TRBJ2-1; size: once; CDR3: ASTQPGLAGF
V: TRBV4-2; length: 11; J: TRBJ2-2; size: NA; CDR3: ASQAGVAGELF
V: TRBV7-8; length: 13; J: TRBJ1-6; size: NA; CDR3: ASSSYRGPDSPLH
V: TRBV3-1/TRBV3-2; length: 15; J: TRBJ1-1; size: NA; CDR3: ASSQGLGSFMNTEAF
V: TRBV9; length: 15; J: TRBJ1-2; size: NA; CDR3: ASSVATGTASNYGYT
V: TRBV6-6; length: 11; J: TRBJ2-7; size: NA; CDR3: ASSYGTRYEQY
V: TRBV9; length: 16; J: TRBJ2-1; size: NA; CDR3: ASSAEVHGSGYYNEQF
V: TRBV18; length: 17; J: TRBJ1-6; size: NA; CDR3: ASSPSSRERAVDNSPLH
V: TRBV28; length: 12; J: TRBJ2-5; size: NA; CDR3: ASSPGLVTETQY
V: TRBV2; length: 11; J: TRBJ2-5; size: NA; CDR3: ASSVELQETQY
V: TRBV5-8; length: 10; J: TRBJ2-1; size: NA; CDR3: ASSLRRGMQF
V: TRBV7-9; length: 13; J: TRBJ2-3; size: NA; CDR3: ASSSWTESTDTQY
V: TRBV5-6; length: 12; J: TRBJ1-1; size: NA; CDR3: ASSLSTGWTEAF
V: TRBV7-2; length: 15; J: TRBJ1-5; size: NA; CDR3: ASSSVSTPSRNQPQH
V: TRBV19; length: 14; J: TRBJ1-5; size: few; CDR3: ASSSGTANTYQPQH
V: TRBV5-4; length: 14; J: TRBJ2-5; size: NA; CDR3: ASSSWTGGLQETQY
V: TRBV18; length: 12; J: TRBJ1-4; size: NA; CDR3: ASSPRTGKEKLF
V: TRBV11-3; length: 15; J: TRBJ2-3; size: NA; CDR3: ASSLTTSGIYTDTQY
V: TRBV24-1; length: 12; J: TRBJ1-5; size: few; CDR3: ATSGTGENQPQH
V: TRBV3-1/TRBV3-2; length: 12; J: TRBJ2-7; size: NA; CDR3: ASSQALRGGEQY
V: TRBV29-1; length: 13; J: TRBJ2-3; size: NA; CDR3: SGGVAGAATDTQY
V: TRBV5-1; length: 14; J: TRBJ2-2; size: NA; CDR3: ASSLVAATNTGELF
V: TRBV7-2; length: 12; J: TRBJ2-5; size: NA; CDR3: ASRNRQGAETQY
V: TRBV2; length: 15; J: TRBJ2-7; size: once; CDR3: ASNQPGRGRPNYEQY
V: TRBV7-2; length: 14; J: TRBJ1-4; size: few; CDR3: ASSLVGTVPNEKLF
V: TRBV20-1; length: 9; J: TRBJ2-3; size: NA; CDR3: SATRTDTQY